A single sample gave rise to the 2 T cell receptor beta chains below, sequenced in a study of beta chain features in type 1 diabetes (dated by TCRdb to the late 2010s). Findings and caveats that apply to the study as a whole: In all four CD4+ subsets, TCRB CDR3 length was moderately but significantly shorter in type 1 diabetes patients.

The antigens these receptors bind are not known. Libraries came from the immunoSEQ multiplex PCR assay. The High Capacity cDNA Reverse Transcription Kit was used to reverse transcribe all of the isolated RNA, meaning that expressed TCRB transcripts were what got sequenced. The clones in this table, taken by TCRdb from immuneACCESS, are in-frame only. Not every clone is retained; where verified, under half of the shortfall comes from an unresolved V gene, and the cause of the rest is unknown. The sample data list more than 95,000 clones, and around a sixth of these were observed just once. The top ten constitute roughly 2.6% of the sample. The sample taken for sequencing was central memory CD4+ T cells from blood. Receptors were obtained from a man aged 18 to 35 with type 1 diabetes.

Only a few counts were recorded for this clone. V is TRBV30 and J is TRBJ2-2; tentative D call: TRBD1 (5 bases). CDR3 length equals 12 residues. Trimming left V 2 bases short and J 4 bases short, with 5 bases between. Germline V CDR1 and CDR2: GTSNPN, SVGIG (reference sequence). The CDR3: CAWSRGTGELFF. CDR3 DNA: TGTGCCTGGAGTAGGGGCACCGGGGAGCTGTTTTTT.

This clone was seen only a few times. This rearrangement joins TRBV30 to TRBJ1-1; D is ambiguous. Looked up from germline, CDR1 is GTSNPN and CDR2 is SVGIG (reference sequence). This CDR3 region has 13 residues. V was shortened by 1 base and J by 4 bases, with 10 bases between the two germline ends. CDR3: CAWSAQEGTEAFF. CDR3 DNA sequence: TGTGCCTGGAGTGCTCAGGAGGGCACTGAAGCTTTCTTT.